The rows below give T cell receptor beta chains drawn from one sample of a study of OX40 agonist ivuxolimab in advanced cancers. Using immunoSEQ multiplex PCR, the repertoire was profiled, and TCRdb retains in-frame clones only, with some absent. The sample yields around 55,000 clones, roughly 86% seen once. Here the sequenced sample was CD4+ or CD8+ T cells sorted from blood, taken in a trial of the OX40 agonist ivuxolimab. These receptors were obtained from an adult with an advanced solid tumor such as melanoma, head and neck, liver or kidney cancer. Each CDR3 is given with its conserved first and last residue. A D gene is named only where the DNA matches it firmly. The listing skips clone size in some rows; elsewhere it reads once, few, many or a size class.

j_gene: TRBJ2-7
len: 12
v_gene: TRBV4-2
abundance: .
d_gene: .
CDR3nt: TGTGCCAGCAGCCAAGACAGAAGCGAGCAGTACTTC
CDR3aa: CASSQDRSEQYF

j_gene: TRBJ2-7
len: 11
v_gene: TRBV19
abundance: .
d_gene: TRBD1
CDR3nt: TGTGCCAGTACAGACAGGGTCGAGCAGTACTTC
CDR3aa: CASTDRVEQYF

j_gene: TRBJ2-3
len: 14
v_gene: TRBV7-7
abundance: .
d_gene: .
CDR3nt: TGTGCTAGCAGCTTAAGTGGAAGCGCAGATACGCAGTATTTT
CDR3aa: CASSLSGSADTQYF

j_gene: TRBJ2-7
len: 14
v_gene: TRBV6-5
abundance: .
d_gene: TRBD1
CDR3nt: TGTGCCAGCAGTTACGGGACAGGGCTCTACGAGCAGTACTTC
CDR3aa: CASSYGTGLYEQYF

j_gene: TRBJ2-1
len: 18
v_gene: TRBV28
abundance: .
d_gene: TRBD2
CDR3nt: TGTGCCAGCATCTCTCCGACTAGCGGGAGTAGCTCCTACAATGAGCAGTTCTTC
CDR3aa: CASISPTSGSSSYNEQFF

j_gene: TRBJ1-1
len: 15
v_gene: TRBV2
abundance: .
d_gene: TRBD1
CDR3nt: TGTGCCAACAAAGACAGGGGATTCATGAACACTGAAGCTTTCTTT
CDR3aa: CANKDRGFMNTEAFF

j_gene: TRBJ2-3
len: 14
v_gene: TRBV9
abundance: .
d_gene: TRBD2
CDR3nt: TGTGCCAGCAGCGTAGAAGCGGGAGCAGATACGCAGTATTTT
CDR3aa: CASSVEAGADTQYF

j_gene: TRBJ2-3
len: 16
v_gene: TRBV19
abundance: .
d_gene: .
CDR3nt: TGTGCCAGTATTGGAAGGGGGGCATCTTTCGGAGATACGCAGTATTTT
CDR3aa: CASIGRGASFGDTQYF

j_gene: TRBJ2-1
len: 17
v_gene: TRBV2
abundance: .
d_gene: TRBD2
CDR3nt: TGTGCCAGCCACAGAGGGTTACTAGCGGCCTCCTACAATGAGCAGTTCTTC
CDR3aa: CASHRGLLAASYNEQFF

j_gene: TRBJ2-7
len: 15
v_gene: TRBV19
abundance: .
d_gene: TRBD2
CDR3nt: TGTGCCAGTAGTATGTCTGGGGGAGGGCCAGACGAGCAGTACTTC
CDR3aa: CASSMSGGGPDEQYF

j_gene: TRBJ1-1
len: 13
v_gene: TRBV9
abundance: .
d_gene: .
CDR3nt: TGTGCCAGCAGCGTAGGGGGATTTGCTGAAGCTTTCTTT
CDR3aa: CASSVGGFAEAFF

j_gene: TRBJ2-1
len: 15
v_gene: TRBV29-1
abundance: .
d_gene: .
CDR3nt: TGCAGCGTACTAAGGGGCCCCTCCCAATACAATGAGCAGTTCTTC
CDR3aa: CSVLRGPSQYNEQFF

j_gene: TRBJ2-5
len: 15
v_gene: TRBV5-8
abundance: .
d_gene: .
CDR3nt: TGTGCCAGCAGCCCCGAGGGTCTGGGACAAGAGACCCAGTACTTC
CDR3aa: CASSPEGLGQETQYF

j_gene: TRBJ2-2
len: 15
v_gene: TRBV21-1
abundance: few
d_gene: .
CDR3nt: TGTGCCAGCAGCGGCCTAGCGGGAGTGGCCGGGGAGCTGTTTTTT
CDR3aa: CASSGLAGVAGELFF

j_gene: TRBJ1-1
len: 14
v_gene: TRBV7-3
abundance: .
d_gene: .
CDR3nt: TGTGCCAGCAGCCCTAATGGTGCCAGGGCAGAAGCTTTCTTT
CDR3aa: CASSPNGARAEAFF

j_gene: TRBJ2-7
len: 17
v_gene: TRBV28
abundance: .
d_gene: .
CDR3nt: TGTGCCAGCAGTTTACCGCGACGGGCAGGGCAACACTACGAGCAGTACTTC
CDR3aa: CASSLPRRAGQHYEQYF

j_gene: TRBJ2-3
len: 15
v_gene: TRBV9
abundance: .
d_gene: .
CDR3nt: TGTGCCAGCAGCGCCCGGGACCCAAGCACAGATACGCAGTATTTT
CDR3aa: CASSARDPSTDTQYF

j_gene: TRBJ1-4
len: 14
v_gene: TRBV19
abundance: .
d_gene: .
CDR3nt: TGTGCCAGTAGCTTACAGGGTCCCAATGAAAAACTGTTTTTT
CDR3aa: CASSLQGPNEKLFF

j_gene: TRBJ2-1
len: 16
v_gene: TRBV4-1
abundance: .
d_gene: TRBD2
CDR3nt: TGCGCCAGCAGCAACGGGACTAGCGGGCCATACAATGAGCAGTTCTTC
CDR3aa: CASSNGTSGPYNEQFF